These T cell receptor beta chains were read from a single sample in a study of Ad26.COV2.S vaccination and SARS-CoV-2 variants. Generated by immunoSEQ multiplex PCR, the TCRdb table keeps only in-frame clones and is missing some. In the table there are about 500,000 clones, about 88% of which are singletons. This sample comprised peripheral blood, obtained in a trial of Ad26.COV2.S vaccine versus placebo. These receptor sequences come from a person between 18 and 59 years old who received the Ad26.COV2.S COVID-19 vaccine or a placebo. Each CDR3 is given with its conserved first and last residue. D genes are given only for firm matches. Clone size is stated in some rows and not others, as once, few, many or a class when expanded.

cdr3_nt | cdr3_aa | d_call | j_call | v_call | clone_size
TGTGCCAGCAGTTACTCTCCGGGTTTGGGGACTGAAGCTTTCTTT | CASSYSPGLGTEAFF | . | TRBJ1-1 | TRBV6-5 | .
TGTGCCTTACGTAGACCAAAAGAGACCCAGTACTTC | CALRRPKETQYF | . | TRBJ2-5 | TRBV30 | .
TGTGCCAGCAGCTTAATCGGGCGCTACAATGAGCAGTTCTTC | CASSLIGRYNEQFF | . | TRBJ2-1 | TRBV7-8 | .
TGTGCCAGCAGTTACGCGGACAGGGGTGAGACCCAGTACTTC | CASSYADRGETQYF | TRBD1 | TRBJ2-5 | TRBV6-2/TRBV6-3 | once
TGTGCCAGCAGGTCACTAGCGGGGGGTTTTAATGAGCAGTTCTTC | CASRSLAGGFNEQFF | TRBD2 | TRBJ2-1 | TRBV6-5 | .
TGTGCCAGCAGCCCTTCTAACTATGGCTACACCTTC | CASSPSNYGYTF | . | TRBJ1-2 | TRBV3-1/TRBV3-2 | .
TGTGCTAGCAGCCCCGGCGGAATTCGCACAGATACGCAGTATTTT | CASSPGGIRTDTQYF | . | TRBJ2-3 | TRBV7-7 | .
TGTGCCAGCAGTATAAGACAGGGTCGTAATGAAAAACTGTTTTTT | CASSIRQGRNEKLFF | TRBD1 | TRBJ1-4 | TRBV28 | .
TGTGCCAGCAGCCTCCGACAGGAACGGAGAGCTTTCTTT | CASSLRQERRAFF | . | TRBJ1-1 | TRBV3-1/TRBV3-2 | .
TGTGCCAGTAGTCTAGTCAAGTACAATGAGCAGTTCTTC | CASSLVKYNEQFF | . | TRBJ2-1 | TRBV19 | few
TGTGCCAGTAGTACACAGGGGAACTCCTACGAGCAGTACTTC | CASSTQGNSYEQYF | TRBD1 | TRBJ2-7 | TRBV19 | few
TGTGCCAGCAGCTTATCTCAGGGGCCCCAGTACTTC | CASSLSQGPQYF | . | TRBJ2-5 | TRBV7-9 | once
TGTGCCAGCGGGAGGACTCTTAAGGACACTGAAGCTTTCTTT | CASGRTLKDTEAFF | . | TRBJ1-1 | TRBV2 | .
TGTGCCAGCAGCCGCGGGAGGAGCTCCTACGAGCAGTACTTC | CASSRGRSSYEQYF | TRBD2 | TRBJ2-7 | TRBV5-8 | .
TGTGCCAGTAGCCTCAGGTGGGCCCGGACAGATACGCAGTATTTT | CASSLRWARTDTQYF | . | TRBJ2-3 | TRBV19 | .
TGTGCCAGCAGTCGAGCGGGGGTTAACTATGGCTACACCTTC | CASSRAGVNYGYTF | . | TRBJ1-2 | TRBV6-2/TRBV6-3 | .
TGTGCCACCTCTGGAGCACAGGGGAAAGCTTTCTTT | CATSGAQGKAFF | TRBD1 | TRBJ1-1 | TRBV24-1 | .